The present entry profiles one T cell receptor beta chain with its context. Its specificity is not known. Germline CDR1 reads SNHLY; CDR2 reads FYNNEI. Trimming pared 4 bases from V and 6 bases from J, leaving 22 bases between. The CDR3 runs to 17 residues. This sample is part of a study of cytomegalovirus exposure and HLA in healthy donors. Whole-study results and caveats: One variant, a missense change in DCLRE1C, was linked in a later analysis to TCR beta V- and J-gene trimming.

The PCR employed 60 Vbeta primers together with 13 Jbeta primers. Using immunoSEQ multiplex PCR, the repertoire was profiled, and TCRdb retains in-frame clones only, with some absent. The sample holds roughly 200,000 clones; roughly 78% are singletons and the top ten take 4.4%. Specimen: PBMCs. The chain is built from TRBV2 and TRBJ2-4; tentatively, D is TRBD2 (6 bases). This receptor was obtained from a woman younger than 45 in good health and CMV-seropositive. CDR3 bases: TGTGCCAGCAGTGCCCCCGGCAAGGGACTGTACACAAACATTCAGTACTTC. Protein: CASSAPGKGLYTNIQYF.